This T cell receptor (beta chain) originates from a study of blood T cells in healthy people across ages. The donors, all healthy, were Caucasians living in Russia, aged about 6 to 95. In this sample, this clonotype turned up a few times. Combining a sample-barcoded 5' primer with a J-beta primer mix, a second PCR ran for roughly 7 to 11 cycles. The yield of each sample was at least 2.5 million CDR3-containing paired-end reads. From the 5' RACE reads, TCRdb called clonotypes with MiXCR, one entry per CDR3 protein. The sample shows about 680,000 distinct CDR3 sequences, approximately 49% of them seen only once. From germline, CDR1 is MDHEN and CDR2 SYDVKM. The CDR3 totals 16 residues. Unmatched junction bases numbered 16, after V lost 3 bases and J lost 11 bases.

The chain couples TRBV28 to TRBJ2-5, with 9 bases that match TRBD1. Input material: blood. This clonotype was sampled from a woman in her sixties or seventies in good health. DNA for the CDR3: TGTGCCAGCAGTTTCCCCGGGACAGGGAGAAGGAGTGAGCAGTACTTC. Translated, it gives CASSFPGTGRRSEQYF.